This T cell receptor (beta chain) is drawn from a study of preoperative IRX-2 immunotherapy in early breast cancer. Treatment of the sample: preoperative locoregional IRX-2 cytokine immunotherapy. This phase Ib study tested locoregional IRX-2 cytokine immunotherapy given before surgery. Using immunoSEQ multiplex PCR, the repertoire was profiled, and TCRdb retains in-frame clones only, with some absent. The sample consists of under 35,000 clones, 82% of them appearing once. J was trimmed by 0 bases and V by 3 bases; bases with no gene match: 3. CDR3 size: 16 residues. Germline CDR1 is SGHNT and CDR2 is YENEEA.

Sample collection occurred from a patient treated with IRX-2 immunotherapy. This clonotype originated in a human donor with breast cancer. The gene calls are TRBV11-3 and TRBJ2-2; 8 positions agree with TRBD1. DNA for the CDR3: TGTGCCAGCAGCTTGACAGGGGTCGCGAACACCGGGGAGCTGTTTTTT. Its translation: CASSLTGVANTGELFF.